This T cell receptor beta chain was found in a study of T cells in Graves' hyperthyroidism and ophthalmopathy. Researchers amplified the TCR beta CDR3 regions from RNA transcripts. The HTBI primer set drove a first-round RT-PCR of the TCR CDR3. TCRdb passed the multiplex PCR reads through MiXCR, listing each CDR3 protein once. The table includes under 350,000 distinct CDR3 sequences, more than 10% detected once. This clonotype occurred many times. Hyperthyroidism patients were newly diagnosed, had disease duration under 2 months, and were aged 18 to 65 years. The study based diagnoses on clinical symptoms, serum thyroxine and TRAb, thyroid ultrasound and orbital computed tomography. PBMCs were collected from a roughly 10 ml volume of fresh peripheral blood. The receptor was derived from a woman in her thirties with Graves' hyperthyroidism that later progressed to Graves' ophthalmopathy. The sample comprised blood.

This CDR3 reads CASSLRTEGYEQYF. CDR3 bases: TGTGCCAGCAGTTTAAGAACAGAAGGATACGAGCAGTACTTC. The chain has TRBV28 and TRBJ2-7; D uncertain. CDR1 MDHEN and CDR2 SYDVKM come from the germline V gene. With 2 bases removed from V and 4 bases from J, the gap between germline ends came to 12 bases. CDR3 size: 14 residues.